The TCR beta chain described here comes from a study of T cell changes during pregnancy in multiple sclerosis. Sequencing used immunoSEQ multiplex PCR; TCRdb keeps in-frame clones, though not all of them. The table lists tens of thousands of clones, approximately 95% of them singletons. Details on this clone: The sample has other DNA sequences that encode this CDR3 too.

Germline V gives CDR1 SGHTA, CDR2 FQGNSA. Trimming cost V 5 bases and J 4 bases; bases outside gene matches: 5. There are 13 residues in the CDR3. The chain combines TRBV7-2 with TRBJ2-7, with 7 bases matching TRBD1. This receptor was identified in a female donor with multiple sclerosis, enrolled in a pregnancy study. Sequencing used CD4+ T cells from peripheral blood mononuclear cells, obtained in the first trimester of pregnancy. The CDR3 protein is CASSRQGAYEQYF. CDR3 in DNA: TGTGCCAGCAGCAGACAGGGTGCTTACGAGCAGTACTTC.